These 13 T cell receptor beta chains came from one sample sequenced in a study of graft-versus-host responses after intestinal transplantation (dated by TCRdb to the early 2020s). No cognate antigen is known for these TCRs. Receptor amplification or capture employed the immunoSEQ multiplex PCR assay. TCRdb retrieved this table from immuneACCESS and kept in-frame rearrangements only. Not all clones are present; in checked studies, unresolved V genes account for under half, and no reason is known for the remainder. Present in this sample are about 70,000 clones, 90% of which were seen just once. The top ten hold 4% to 5% of the sample. What the time point label conveys for this sample: cells obtained before transplantation from donor or recipient. The sample here was unstimulated CD8+ T cells sorted from spleen or lymph node cells, taken before transplant. Receptors were obtained from a human donor who was the organ donor for an intestinal transplant.

This clone occurred once. The chain combines TRBV28 with TRBJ1-1, with D unresolved. In germline, CDR1 is MDHEN, CDR2 SYDVKM. This CDR3 spans 12 amino acids. Trimming took 3 bases from V and 5 from J, leaving 7 bases between them. CDR3 amino acids: CASSLTGTEAFF. The CDR3 nucleotides read TGTGCCAGCAGTTTGACTGGGACTGAAGCTTTCTTT.

In nucleotides, the CDR3 is TGTGCCACCAGCGGGTACGGGACAGGGGTTAACCGGGGGGGCGAGGAGACCCAGTACTTC. It translates to CATSGYGTGVNRGGEETQYF. The V gene is TRBV15, the J gene TRBJ2-5; 10 nucleotides agree with TRBD1. Trimming cost V 5 bases and J 5 bases; bases outside gene matches: 23. CDR1 is LNHNV, CDR2 YYDKDF, per germline (reference sequence). The CDR3 has 20 residues.

The chain combines TRBV2 with TRBJ2-3, with 7 bases fitting TRBD1. The V segment lost 10 bases and the J segment 4 bases; nucleotides outside the gene matches: 11. Looked up from germline, CDR1 is SNHLY and CDR2 is FYNNEI. This CDR3 contains 14 residues. The CDR3 protein is CAIQGEVEADTQYF. Written as DNA, the CDR3 is TGTGCCATCCAGGGGGAAGTAGAGGCAGATACGCAGTATTTT. Using reference TRBV2 and TRBJ2-3 for the parts outside the CDR3, the full variable domain is EPEVTQTPSHQVTQMGQEVILRCVPISNHLYFYWYRQILGQKVEFLVSFYNNEISEKSEIFDDQFSVERPDGSNFTLKIRSTKLEDSAMYFCAIQGEVEADTQYFGPGTRLTVL.

The J gene is TRBJ2-2, the V gene TRBV7-2; TRBD1 matches 8 bases. Germline V gene sequence: CDR1 SGHTA, CDR2 FQGNSA. CDR3 length: 19 amino acids. Trimming removed 7 bases from V and 0 bases from J; junction bases left unmatched: 16. CDR3 in DNA: TGTGCCAGCACCTCATCGGCGCAGGGGGCAGGGGCGAACACCGGGGAGCTGTTTTTT. Its protein is CASTSSAQGAGANTGELFF.

This chain connects TRBV6-4 to TRBJ2-3; D is unclear. CDR1 and CDR2 (germline): MRHNA, SNTAGT. Trimming left V 4 bases short and J 1 base short, with 6 bases between. The CDR3 covers 13 residues. CDR3 sequence (DNA): TGTGCCAGCAGTGTACAAGGCACAGATACGCAGTATTTT. Translating it yields CASSVQGTDTQYF.

This chain joins TRBV6-1 and TRBJ2-1, with TRBD2 matching 7 bases. Unmatched junction bases numbered 3, after V lost 3 bases and J lost 4 bases. The CDR3 loop spans 14 amino acids. CDR1 MNHNS and CDR2 SASEGT come from the germline V gene. The CDR3 spells CASSDGGSYNEQFF. The CDR3 DNA reads as TGTGCCAGCAGTGACGGGGGGAGTTACAATGAGCAGTTCTTC.

This chain uses TRBV4-3 with TRBJ2-5; D gene ambiguous. The V end lost 1 base, the J end lost 2 bases, and 8 bases lay between the germline ends. Germline V gives CDR1 LGHNA, CDR2 YSLEER. The CDR3 is made up of 14 amino acids. CDR3 residues: CASSQVWLQETQYF. In DNA form, the CDR3 reads TGCGCCAGCAGCCAAGTTTGGCTGCAAGAGACCCAGTACTTC.

Only a few counts were recorded for this clone. CDR3 DNA: TGTGCCAGTACGGACAGTTCCTATGGCTACACCTTC. This encodes CASTDSSYGYTF. The V gene is TRBV19, the J gene TRBJ1-2; possibly TRBD1 for D (6 bases). Trimming cost V 7 bases and J 4 bases, with 10 bases left between them. The CDR3 has 12 amino acids. From germline, CDR1 is LNHDA and CDR2 SQIVND (reference sequence).

This chain uses TRBV7-9 with TRBJ2-3; 9 nucleotides agree with TRBD1. The CDR3 length is 15 residues. With V trimmed by 4 bases and J by 3 bases, 5 bases remained unmatched. Germline V gene lookup returns CDR1 SEHNR and CDR2 FQNEAQ (reference sequence). The CDR3 DNA reads as TGTGCCAGCAGCTCTACAGGGGGCTTTACAGATACGCAGTATTTT. As protein: CASSSTGGFTDTQYF.

The chain is built from TRBV13 and TRBJ2-2; 8 bases fit TRBD2. CDR1 PRHDT and CDR2 FYEKMQ come from the germline V gene (reference sequence). The V and J ends lost 7 bases and 3 bases, in that order; junction bases with no gene match: 4. This CDR3 comprises 14 residues. In DNA, the CDR3 is TGTGCCAGCAAGGCGGGGGGAGACACCGGGGAGCTGTTTTTT. This gives the protein CASKAGGDTGELFF.

CDR3 bases: TGTGCCAGTAGTATAGGGCCCCCAGAGAACACTGAAGCTTTCTTT. Residues: CASSIGPPENTEAFF. J is TRBJ1-1 and V is TRBV19; D not resolved. V lost 1 base and J lost 1, with 10 bases in between. The CDR3 sequence is 15 residues long. Germline V lookup: CDR1 LNHDA, CDR2 SQIVND (reference sequence).

This clone has only one observation. The J gene is TRBJ2-7, the V gene TRBV19, with 8 positions matching TRBD1. The CDR3 consists of 13 residues. The germline gives CDR1 LNHDA, CDR2 SQIVND (reference sequence). Germline trimming cut 5 bases from V and 6 bases from J; bases unmatched to any gene: 6. In nucleotides, the CDR3 is TGTGCCAGTAGTCCAGGACAGGGATCCGAGCAGTACGTC. Protein: CASSPGQGSEQYV.

The chain carries TRBV10-3 and TRBJ2-2; 13 nucleotides agree with TRBD2. From germline, CDR1 is ENHRY and CDR2 SYGVKD. The J segment lost 0 bases and the V segment lost 8 bases, leaving 12 bases of the junction unmatched. This CDR3 has 19 residues. The CDR3 spells CAIPLEGTSGVPNTGELFF. CDR3 nucleotides: TGTGCCATCCCCCTCGAAGGGACTAGCGGGGTCCCGAACACCGGGGAGCTGTTTTTT.